The source of this T cell receptor beta chain is a study of shared clonotypes between healthy human individuals. V shed 4 bases, J shed 7 bases, and the junction held 9 bases outside the gene matches. Germline CDR1 and CDR2: SNHLY and FYNNEI. CDR3 size: 16 residues. Naive CD8 cells, CD45RO-negative and positively selected for CCR7, excluded terminally differentiated effector memory CD45RA+ cells. The authors distributed each subset's genomic DNA evenly over several immunoSEQ plates. The table came from immunoSEQ multiplex PCR; TCRdb's copy has only in-frame clones and leaves some out. Found here are some 1,900,000 clones, roughly 95% of them singletons; the top ten hold 1% to 1.5%.

The TCR sequence derives from a young man in good health. The rearrangement joins TRBV2 to TRBJ2-1, with 11 bases fitting TRBD2. The sample consisted of naive CD8+ T cells sorted from blood. The CDR3 reads CASSGLGLAGRNEQFF. DNA for the CDR3: TGTGCCAGCAGTGGTCTAGGACTAGCGGGTCGGAATGAGCAGTTCTTC. The complete variable domain, with remaining parts taken from reference TRBV2 and TRBJ2-1, reads EPEVTQTPSHQVTQMGQEVILRCVPISNHLYFYWYRQILGQKVEFLVSFYNNEISEKSEIFDDQFSVERPDGSNFTLKIRSTKLEDSAMYFCASSGLGLAGRNEQFFGPGTRLTVL.